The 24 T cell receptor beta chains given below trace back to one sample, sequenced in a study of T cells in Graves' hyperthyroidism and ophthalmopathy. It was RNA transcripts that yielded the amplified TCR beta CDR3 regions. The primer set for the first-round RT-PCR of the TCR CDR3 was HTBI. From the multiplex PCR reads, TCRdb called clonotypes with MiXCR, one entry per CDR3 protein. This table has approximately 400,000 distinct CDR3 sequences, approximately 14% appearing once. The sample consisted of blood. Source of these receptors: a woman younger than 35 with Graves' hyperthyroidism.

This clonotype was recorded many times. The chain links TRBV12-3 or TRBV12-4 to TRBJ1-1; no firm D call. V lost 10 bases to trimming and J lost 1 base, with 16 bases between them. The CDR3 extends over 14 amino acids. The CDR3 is CATGGGRRNTEAFF. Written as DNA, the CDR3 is TGTGCCACGGGTGGTGGGCGCCGGAACACTGAAGCTTTCTTT.

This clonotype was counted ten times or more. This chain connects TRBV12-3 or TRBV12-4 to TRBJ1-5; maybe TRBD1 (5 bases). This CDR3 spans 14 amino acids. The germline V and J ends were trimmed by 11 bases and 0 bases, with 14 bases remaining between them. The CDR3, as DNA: TGTGCCTCTCGGCGGGGGATTAGCAATCAGCCCCAGCATTTT. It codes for CASRRGISNQPQHF.

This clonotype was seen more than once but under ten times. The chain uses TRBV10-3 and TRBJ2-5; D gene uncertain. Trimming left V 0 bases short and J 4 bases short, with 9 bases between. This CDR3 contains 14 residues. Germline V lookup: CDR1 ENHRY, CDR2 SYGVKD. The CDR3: CAISESSYGETQYF. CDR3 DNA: TGTGCCATCAGTGAGTCCAGTTACGGAGAGACCCAGTACTTC.

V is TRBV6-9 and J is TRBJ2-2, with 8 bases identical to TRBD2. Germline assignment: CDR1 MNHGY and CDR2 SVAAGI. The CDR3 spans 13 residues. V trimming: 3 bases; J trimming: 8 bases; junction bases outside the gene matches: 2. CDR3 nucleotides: TGTGCCAGCAGTTACTTAGCGGGGGGGGAGCTGTTTTTT. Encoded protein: CASSYLAGGELFF.

This CDR3 is CASSQDRGPLHF. CDR3 DNA: TGTGCCAGCAGCCAAGACCGGGGACCCCTCCACTTT. The chain carries TRBV3-1 and TRBJ1-6; no clear D gene. V was shortened by 0 bases and J by 12 bases, with 6 bases between the two germline ends. The length of the CDR3 is 12 residues. The germline V gene has CDR1 LGHDT and CDR2 YNNKEL (reference sequence).

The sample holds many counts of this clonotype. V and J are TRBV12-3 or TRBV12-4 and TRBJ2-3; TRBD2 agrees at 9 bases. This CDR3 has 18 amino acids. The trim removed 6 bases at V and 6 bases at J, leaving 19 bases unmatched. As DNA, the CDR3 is TGTGCCAGCAGGCCCGCGAGCGGGGGGACGGGTTCTGAGGATACGCAGTATTTT. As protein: CASRPASGGTGSEDTQYF.

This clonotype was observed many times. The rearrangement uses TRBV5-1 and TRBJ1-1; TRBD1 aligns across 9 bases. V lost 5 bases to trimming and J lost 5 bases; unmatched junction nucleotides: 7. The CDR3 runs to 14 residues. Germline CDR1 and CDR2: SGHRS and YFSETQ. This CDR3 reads CASRGDRVGTEAFF. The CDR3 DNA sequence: TGCGCCAGCAGAGGGGACAGGGTAGGAACTGAAGCTTTCTTT.

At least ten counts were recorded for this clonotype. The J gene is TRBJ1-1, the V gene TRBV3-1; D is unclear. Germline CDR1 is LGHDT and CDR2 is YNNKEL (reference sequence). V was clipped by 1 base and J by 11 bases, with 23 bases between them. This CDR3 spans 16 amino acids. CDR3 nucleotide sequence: TGTGCCAGCAGCCAAGTATCGGGCGTCGGATCGCGTGGGGCTTTCTTT. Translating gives CASSQVSGVGSRGAFF.

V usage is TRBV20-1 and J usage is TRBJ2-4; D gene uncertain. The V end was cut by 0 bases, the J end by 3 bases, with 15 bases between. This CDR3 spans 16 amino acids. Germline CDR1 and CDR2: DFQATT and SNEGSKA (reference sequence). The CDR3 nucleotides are TGCAGTGCTAGAGACGGCGAGCGTCGAGACAAAAACATTCAGTACTTC. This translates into CSARDGERRDKNIQYF.

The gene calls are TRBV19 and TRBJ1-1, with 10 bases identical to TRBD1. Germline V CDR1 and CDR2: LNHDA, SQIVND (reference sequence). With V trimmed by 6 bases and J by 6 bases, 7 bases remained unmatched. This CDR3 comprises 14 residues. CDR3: CASRRQGAVAEAFF. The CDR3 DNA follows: TGTGCCAGTAGGCGACAGGGGGCGGTGGCTGAAGCTTTCTTT. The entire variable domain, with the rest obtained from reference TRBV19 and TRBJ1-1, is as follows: DGGITQSPKYLFRKEGQNVTLSCEQNLNHDAMYWYRQDPGQGLRLIYYSQIVNDFQKGDIAEGYSVSREKKESFPLTVTSAQKNPTAFYLCASRRQGAVAEAFFGQGTRLTVV.

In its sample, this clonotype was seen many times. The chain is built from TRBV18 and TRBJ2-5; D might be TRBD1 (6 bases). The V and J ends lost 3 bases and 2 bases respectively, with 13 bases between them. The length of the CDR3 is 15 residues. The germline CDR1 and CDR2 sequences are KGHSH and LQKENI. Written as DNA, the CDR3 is TGTGCCAGCTCACCGGGCAGGGGTTTACAAGAGACCCAGTACTTC. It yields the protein CASSPGRGLQETQYF.

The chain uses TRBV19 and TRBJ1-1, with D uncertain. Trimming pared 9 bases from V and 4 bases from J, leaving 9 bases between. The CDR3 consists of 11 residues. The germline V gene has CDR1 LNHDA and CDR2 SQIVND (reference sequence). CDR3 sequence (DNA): TGTGCCAGGCGTGGGGTCACTGAAGCTTTCTTT. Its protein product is CARRGVTEAFF.

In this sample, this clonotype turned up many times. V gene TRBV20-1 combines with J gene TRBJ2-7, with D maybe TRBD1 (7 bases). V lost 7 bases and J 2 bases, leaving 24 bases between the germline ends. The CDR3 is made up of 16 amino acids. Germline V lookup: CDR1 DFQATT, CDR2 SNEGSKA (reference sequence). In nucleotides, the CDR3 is TGCAGTGTAAAGGAGGCGCAGGGGGGATCTCCCTACGAGCAGTACTTC. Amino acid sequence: CSVKEAQGGSPYEQYF.

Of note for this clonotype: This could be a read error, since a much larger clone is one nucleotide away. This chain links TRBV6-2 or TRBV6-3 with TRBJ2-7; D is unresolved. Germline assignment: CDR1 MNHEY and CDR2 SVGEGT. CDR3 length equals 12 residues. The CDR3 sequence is CASSYSVSERYF. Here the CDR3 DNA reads TGTGCCAGCAGTTACTCGGTCAGCGAGCGGTACTTC.

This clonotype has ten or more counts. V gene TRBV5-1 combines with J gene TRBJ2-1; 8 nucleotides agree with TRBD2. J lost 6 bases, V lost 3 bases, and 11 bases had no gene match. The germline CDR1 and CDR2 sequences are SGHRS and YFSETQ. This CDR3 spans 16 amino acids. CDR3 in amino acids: CASSWGTGGPRNEQFF. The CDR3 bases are TGCGCCAGCAGCTGGGGGACGGGAGGGCCGCGCAATGAGCAGTTCTTC.

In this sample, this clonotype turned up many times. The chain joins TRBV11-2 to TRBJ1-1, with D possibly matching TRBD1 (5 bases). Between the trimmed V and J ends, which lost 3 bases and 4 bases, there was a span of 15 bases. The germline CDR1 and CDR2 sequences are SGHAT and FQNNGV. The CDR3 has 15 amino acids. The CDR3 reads CASSLSTGLGTEAFF. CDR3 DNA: TGTGCCAGCAGCTTGAGTACAGGCTTGGGCACTGAAGCTTTCTTT.

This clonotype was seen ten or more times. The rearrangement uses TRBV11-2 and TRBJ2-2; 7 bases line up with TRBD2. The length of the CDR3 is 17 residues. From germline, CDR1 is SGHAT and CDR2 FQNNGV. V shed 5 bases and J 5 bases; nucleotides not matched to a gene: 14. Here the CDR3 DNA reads TGTGCCAGCAGCCTCGTTCGATCGGGAGGACCTACCGGGGAGCTGTTTTTT. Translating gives CASSLVRSGGPTGELFF.

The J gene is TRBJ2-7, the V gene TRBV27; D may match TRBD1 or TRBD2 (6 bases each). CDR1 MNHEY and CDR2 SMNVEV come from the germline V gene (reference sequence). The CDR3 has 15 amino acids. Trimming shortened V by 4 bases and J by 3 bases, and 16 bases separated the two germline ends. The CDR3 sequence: CASSSPGAGLYEQYF. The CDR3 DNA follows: TGTGCCAGCAGTTCCCCGGGGGCAGGACTCTACGAGCAGTACTTC.

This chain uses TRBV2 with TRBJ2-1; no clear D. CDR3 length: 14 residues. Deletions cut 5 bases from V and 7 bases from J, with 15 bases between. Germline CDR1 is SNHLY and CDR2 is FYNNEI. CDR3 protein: CASSRWIDGNEQFF. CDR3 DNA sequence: TGTGCCAGCAGTAGATGGATAGACGGGAATGAGCAGTTCTTC.

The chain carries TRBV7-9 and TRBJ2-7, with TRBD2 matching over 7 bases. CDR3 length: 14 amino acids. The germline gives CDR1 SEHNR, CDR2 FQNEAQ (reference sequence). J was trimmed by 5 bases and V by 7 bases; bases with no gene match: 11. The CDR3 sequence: CASKDMGGGDEQYF. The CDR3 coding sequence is TGTGCCAGCAAAGATATGGGGGGAGGGGACGAGCAGTACTTC.

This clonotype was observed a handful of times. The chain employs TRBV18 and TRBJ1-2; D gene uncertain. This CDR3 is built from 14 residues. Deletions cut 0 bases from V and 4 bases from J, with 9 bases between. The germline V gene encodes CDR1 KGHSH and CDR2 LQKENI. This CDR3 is CASSPPWQTYGYTF. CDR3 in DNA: TGTGCCAGCTCACCACCGTGGCAGACCTATGGCTACACCTTC.

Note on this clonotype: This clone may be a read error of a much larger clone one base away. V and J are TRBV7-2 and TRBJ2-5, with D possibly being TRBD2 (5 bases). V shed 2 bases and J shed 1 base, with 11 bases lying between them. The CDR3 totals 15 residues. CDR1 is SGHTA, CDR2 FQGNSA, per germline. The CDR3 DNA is TGTGCCAGCAGCTTATTGGTGGACTTCCAAGAGACCCAGTACTTC. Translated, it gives CASSLLVDFQETQYF.

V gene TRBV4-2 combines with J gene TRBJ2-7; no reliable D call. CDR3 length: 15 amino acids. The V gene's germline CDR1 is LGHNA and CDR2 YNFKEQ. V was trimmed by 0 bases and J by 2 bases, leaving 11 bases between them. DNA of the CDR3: TGTGCCAGCAGCCAAGAATCGTTAATTCCCTACGAGCAGTACTTC. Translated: CASSQESLIPYEQYF.

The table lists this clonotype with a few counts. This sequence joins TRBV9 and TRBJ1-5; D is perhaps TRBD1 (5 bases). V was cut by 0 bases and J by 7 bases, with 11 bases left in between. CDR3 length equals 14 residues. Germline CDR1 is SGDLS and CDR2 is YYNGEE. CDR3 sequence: CASSVDAGMQPQHF. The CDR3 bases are TGTGCCAGCAGCGTAGACGCAGGGATGCAGCCCCAGCATTTT.